This entry concerns a single TCR beta chain. This specimen comes from a study of blood T cell repertoires in COVID-19. Looking at the study overall: COVID-19 samples, acute and convalescent, were from the United States, Italy and Spain. In each case, the material was cDNA or gDNA derived from T cells, B-cell-depleted T cells, or PBMCs.

The junction had 9 bases not matched to a gene; V was cut back by 1 base and J by 13 bases. CDR3 length: 16 amino acids. CDR1 and CDR2 from the germline V gene are SGHRS and YFSETQ. Original methodology: Amplification with reference gene primers provided the estimates of nucleated cell counts. Only in-frame clones appear in the TCRdb table, and some are missing; sequencing was by immunoSEQ multiplex PCR. That table is the source of V, J and clone size, and D and trimming were worked out from the DNA. The repertoire holds about 250,000 clones, with over 70% as singletons. The clonotype was recovered from an elderly man with acute or convalescent COVID-19. Sequenced sample: peripheral blood. The chain couples TRBV5-1 to TRBJ1-6; 12 nucleotides match TRBD1. CDR3 protein: CASSLFIGGQGAPLHF. CDR3 nucleotide sequence: TGCGCCAGCAGCTTGTTTATTGGGGGACAGGGGGCCCCCCTCCACTTT.